A single T cell receptor (beta chain) is shown here with its context. The ends were cut back, 6 bases at V and 3 bases at J, with 11 bases in the middle. This CDR3 region has 14 residues. Germline assignment: CDR1 MNHEY and CDR2 SVGAGI. This sample was taken from a study of blood T cell repertoires in COVID-19. Methods used by the authors: How many nucleated cells were present was estimated from reference gene primer amplification. Profiled with immunoSEQ multiplex PCR; TCRdb holds only in-frame clones, not every one. V and J calls plus clone size are reproduced from that table; the DNA served to infer D and trimming. The table lists 120,000 to 150,000 clones, approximately 85% of them singletons.

This TCR was sampled from a woman in her sixties with COVID-19, enrolled during active disease. Sequencing was performed on peripheral blood. This rearrangement joins TRBV6-5 to TRBJ2-2; D gene unclear. CDR3 sequence reads: CASSDIQDTGELFF. CDR3 DNA: TGTGCCAGCAGCGATATTCAGGACACCGGGGAGCTGTTTTTT.